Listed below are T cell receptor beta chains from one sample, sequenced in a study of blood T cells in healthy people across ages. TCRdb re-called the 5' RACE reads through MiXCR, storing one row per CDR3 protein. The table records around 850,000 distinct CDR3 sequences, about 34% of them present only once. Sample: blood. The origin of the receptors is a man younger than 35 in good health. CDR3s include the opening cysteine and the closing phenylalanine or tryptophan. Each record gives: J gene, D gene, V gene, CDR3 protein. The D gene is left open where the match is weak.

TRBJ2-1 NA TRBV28 CASELGYANNEQFF
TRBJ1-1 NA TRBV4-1 CASSQEGLGASTEAFF
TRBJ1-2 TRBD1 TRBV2 CASSVIQGNYGYTF
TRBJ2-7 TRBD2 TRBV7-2 CASSPAYLADEQYF
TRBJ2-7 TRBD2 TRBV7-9 CASSLVASGYEQYF
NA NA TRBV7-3 CASSPRDGENEQYF
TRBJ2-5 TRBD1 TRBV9 CASSVGTGYQETQYF
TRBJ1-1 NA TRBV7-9 CASSFDGQRGTEAFF
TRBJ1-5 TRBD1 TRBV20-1 CSAGRQGADQPQHF
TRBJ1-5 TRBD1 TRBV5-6 CASSLEGGGSNQPQHF
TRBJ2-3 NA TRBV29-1 CSVESGSTDTQYF
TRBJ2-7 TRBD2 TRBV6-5 CASSYSSGLAERDEQYF
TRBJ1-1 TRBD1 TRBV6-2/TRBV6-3 CATNRAGGTEAFF
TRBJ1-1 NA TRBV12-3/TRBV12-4 CASRQGYEAFF
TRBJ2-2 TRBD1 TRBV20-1 CSARSTMTGNAGELFF
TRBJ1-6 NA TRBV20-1 CSARDRTDGRALHF
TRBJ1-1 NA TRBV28 CASSQFLEAFF
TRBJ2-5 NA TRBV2 CASSSGPRQYF
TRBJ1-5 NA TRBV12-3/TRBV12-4 CASAKGIGRQPQHF
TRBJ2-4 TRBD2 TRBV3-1 CASSPSGSKAKNIQYF
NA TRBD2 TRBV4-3 CASSQDSGQGGIQYF
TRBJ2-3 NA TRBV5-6 CASSLPGGTDTQYF
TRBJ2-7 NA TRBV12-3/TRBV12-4 CASSLGELYEQYF
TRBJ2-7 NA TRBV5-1 CASSPRTSSYNGQYF
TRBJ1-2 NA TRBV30 CALHDGYTF
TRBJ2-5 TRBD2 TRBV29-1 CSVARPGLAGGLRQETQYF
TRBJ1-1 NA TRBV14 CASSQEIDSEAFF
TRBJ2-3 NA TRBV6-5 CASSYFRVSTDTQYF
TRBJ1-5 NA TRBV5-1 CASSLDGGDQPQHF
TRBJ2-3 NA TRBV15 CATSSTGDTQYF
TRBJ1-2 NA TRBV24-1 CATQGGVQGGYTF
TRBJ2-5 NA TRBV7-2 CASSLDVADQETQYF
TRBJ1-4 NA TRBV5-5 CASSTSGTRDEKLFF
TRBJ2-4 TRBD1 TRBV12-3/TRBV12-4 CASSSPDRGQVIQYF
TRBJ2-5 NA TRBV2 CASSETANEQYF
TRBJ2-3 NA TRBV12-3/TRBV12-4 CASTSSSGANTDTQYF
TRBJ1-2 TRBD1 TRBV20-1 CSAETGPPNYGYTF
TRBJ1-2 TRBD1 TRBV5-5 CASSSGQDFYYGYTF
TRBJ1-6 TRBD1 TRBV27 CASSPGQVLGSPLHF
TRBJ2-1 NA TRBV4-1 CASSQVVLRNEQFF
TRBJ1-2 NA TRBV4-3 CASTPFAVWGGGYTF
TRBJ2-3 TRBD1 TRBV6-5 CASRRTGGVRADTQYF
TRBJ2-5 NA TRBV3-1 CASSQRPAPQETQYF
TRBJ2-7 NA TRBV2 CASMEQGDVSEQYF
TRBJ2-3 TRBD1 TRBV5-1 CASFGQGRTDTQYF
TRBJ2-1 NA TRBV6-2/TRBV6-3 CASSYGTNNEQFF
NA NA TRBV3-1 CASSQDKLAVYEQYF
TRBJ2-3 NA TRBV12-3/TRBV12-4 CASCLVSTDTQYF
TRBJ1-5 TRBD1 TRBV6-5 CASRETGAGNQPQHF
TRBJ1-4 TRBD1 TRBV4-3 CASSQGRGQGNEKLFF
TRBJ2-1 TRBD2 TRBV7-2 CASSFGRGAGNEQFF
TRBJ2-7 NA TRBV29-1 CSVQGQYYEQYF
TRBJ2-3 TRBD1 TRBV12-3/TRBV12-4 CASTRTGKSTDTQYF
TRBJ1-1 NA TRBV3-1 CASSQVGLGVAEAFF
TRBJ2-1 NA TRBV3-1 CASSPGNRAHNEQFF